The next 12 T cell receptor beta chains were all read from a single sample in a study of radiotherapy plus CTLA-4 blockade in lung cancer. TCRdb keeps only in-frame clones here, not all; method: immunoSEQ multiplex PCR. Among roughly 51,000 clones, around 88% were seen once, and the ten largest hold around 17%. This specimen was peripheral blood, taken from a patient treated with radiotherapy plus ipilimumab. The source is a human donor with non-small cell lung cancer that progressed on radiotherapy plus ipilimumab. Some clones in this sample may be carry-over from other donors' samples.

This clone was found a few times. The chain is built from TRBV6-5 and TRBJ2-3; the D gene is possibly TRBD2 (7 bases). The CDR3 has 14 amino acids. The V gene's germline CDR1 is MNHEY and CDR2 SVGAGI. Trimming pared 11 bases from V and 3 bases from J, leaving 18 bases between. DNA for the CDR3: TGTGCCGGAAGGGGGGGGGATGGGACAGATACGCAGTATTTT. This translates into CAGRGGDGTDTQYF.

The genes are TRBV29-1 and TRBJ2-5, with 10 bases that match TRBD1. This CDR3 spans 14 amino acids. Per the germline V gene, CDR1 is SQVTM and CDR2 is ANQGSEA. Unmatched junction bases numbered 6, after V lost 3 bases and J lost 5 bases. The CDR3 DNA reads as TGCAGCGTTGAGAGGGACAGGGGTTATGAGACCCAGTACTTC. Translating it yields CSVERDRGYETQYF.

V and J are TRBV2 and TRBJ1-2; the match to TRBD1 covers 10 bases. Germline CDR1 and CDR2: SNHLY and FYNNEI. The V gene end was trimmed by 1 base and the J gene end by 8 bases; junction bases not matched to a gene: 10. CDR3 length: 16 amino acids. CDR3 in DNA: TGTGCCAGCAGTGAAGAGGGACAGGGGCAAATTGAGGGCTACACCTTC. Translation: CASSEEGQGQIEGYTF.

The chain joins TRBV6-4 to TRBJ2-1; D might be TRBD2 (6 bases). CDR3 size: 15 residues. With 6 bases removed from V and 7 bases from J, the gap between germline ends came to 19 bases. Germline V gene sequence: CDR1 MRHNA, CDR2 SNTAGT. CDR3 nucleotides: TGTGCCAGCAGCCTAATATGGGGGACTGAAAATGAGCAGTTCTTC. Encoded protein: CASSLIWGTENEQFF.

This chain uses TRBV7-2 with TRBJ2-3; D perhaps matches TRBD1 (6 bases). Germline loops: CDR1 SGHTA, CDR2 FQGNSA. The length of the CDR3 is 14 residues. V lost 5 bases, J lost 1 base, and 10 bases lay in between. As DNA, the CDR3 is TGTGCCAGCAGCACAAGGACAGGCACAGATACGCAGTATTTT. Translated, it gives CASSTRTGTDTQYF.

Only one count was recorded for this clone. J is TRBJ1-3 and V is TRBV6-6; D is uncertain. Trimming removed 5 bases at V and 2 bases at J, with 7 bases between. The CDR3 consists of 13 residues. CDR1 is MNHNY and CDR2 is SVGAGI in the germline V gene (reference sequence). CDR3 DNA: TGTGCCAGCAGTCCCTCCCCTGGAAACACCATATATTTT. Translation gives CASSPSPGNTIYF.

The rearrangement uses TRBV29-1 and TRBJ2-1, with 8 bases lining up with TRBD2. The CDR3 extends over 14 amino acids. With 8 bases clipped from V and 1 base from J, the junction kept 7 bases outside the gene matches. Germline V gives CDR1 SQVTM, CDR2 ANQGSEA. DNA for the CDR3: TGCAGCCTCTACCCTAGCGGGTCCTACAATGAGCAGTTCTTC. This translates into CSLYPSGSYNEQFF.

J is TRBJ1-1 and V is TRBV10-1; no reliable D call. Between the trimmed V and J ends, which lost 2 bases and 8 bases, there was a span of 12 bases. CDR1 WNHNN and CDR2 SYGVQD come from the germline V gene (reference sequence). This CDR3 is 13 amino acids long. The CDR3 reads CASSEVGEEEAFF. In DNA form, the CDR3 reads TGCGCCAGCAGTGAGGTGGGTGAGGAGGAAGCTTTCTTT.

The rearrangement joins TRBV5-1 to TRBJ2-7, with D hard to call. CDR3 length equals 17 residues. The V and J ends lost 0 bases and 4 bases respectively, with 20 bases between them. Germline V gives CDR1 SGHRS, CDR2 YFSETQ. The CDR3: CASSLGATTYSLYEQYF. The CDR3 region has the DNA TGCGCCAGCAGCTTGGGGGCTACCACTTATTCTCTTTACGAGCAGTACTTC.

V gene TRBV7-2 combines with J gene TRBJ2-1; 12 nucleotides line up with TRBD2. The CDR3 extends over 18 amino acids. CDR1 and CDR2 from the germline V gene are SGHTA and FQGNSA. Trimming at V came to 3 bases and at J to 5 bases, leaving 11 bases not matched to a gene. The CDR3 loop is CASSFLWTSGARNNEQFF. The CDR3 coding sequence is TGTGCCAGCAGCTTTTTGTGGACTAGCGGGGCCAGGAACAATGAGCAGTTCTTC.

The CDR3 region is CASRAPRDIQYF. The CDR3 region has the DNA TGTGCCAGCCGTGCACCACGGGACATTCAGTACTTC. The J gene is TRBJ2-4, the V gene TRBV6-6; D uncertain. CDR3 size: 12 residues. The germline gives CDR1 MNHNY, CDR2 SVGAGI (reference sequence). V was cut by 8 bases and J by 8 bases, with 13 bases left in between.

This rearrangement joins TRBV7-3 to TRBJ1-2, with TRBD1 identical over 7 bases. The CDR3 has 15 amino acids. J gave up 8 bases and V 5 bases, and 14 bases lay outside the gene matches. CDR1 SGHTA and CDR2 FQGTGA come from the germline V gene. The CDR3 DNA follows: TGTGCCAGCAGCACTAGACAGGGTGACGAGTTGGGCTACACCTTC. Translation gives CASSTRQGDELGYTF.